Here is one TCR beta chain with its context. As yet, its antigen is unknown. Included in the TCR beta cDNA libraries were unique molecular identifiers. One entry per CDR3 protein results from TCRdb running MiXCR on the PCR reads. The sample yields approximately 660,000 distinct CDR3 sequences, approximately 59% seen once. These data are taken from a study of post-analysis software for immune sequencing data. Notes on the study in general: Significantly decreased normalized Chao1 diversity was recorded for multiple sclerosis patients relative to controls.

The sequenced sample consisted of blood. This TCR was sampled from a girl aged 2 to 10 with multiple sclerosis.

The CDR3 DNA reads as TGTGCCAGCAGTTACTCCTCCGGGACTCATGAGCAGTTCTTC. Amino acid sequence: CASSYSSGTHEQFF. V and J are TRBV7-2 and TRBJ2-1; the D gene is possibly TRBD2 (6 bases). Trimming took 6 bases from V and 8 from J, leaving 17 bases between them. The germline V gene encodes CDR1 SGHTA and CDR2 FQGNSA. This CDR3 is 14 amino acids long.